Presented here are 25 T cell receptor beta chains from one specimen sequenced in a study of blood T cell repertoires in COVID-19. The data were produced by immunoSEQ multiplex PCR, yet TCRdb's version contains in-frame clones alone and is incomplete. The profile shows roughly 110,000 clones, around 90% of them singletons. The sequenced sample was peripheral blood. The receptors were sampled from a woman under 40 with acute or convalescent COVID-19.

This clone has a single count. The chain combines TRBV28 with TRBJ1-5, with 7 bases aligning to TRBD1. The germline CDR1 and CDR2 sequences are MDHEN and SYDVKM. This CDR3 has 18 residues. The junction had 18 bases not matched to a gene; V was cut back by 5 bases and J by 5 bases. The CDR3 loop reads CASSLSPPTGWDYQPQHF. CDR3 DNA: TGTGCCAGCAGTCTCTCACCTCCGACAGGGTGGGACTATCAGCCCCAGCATTTT.

V gene TRBV27 combines with J gene TRBJ2-5; 9 bases map to TRBD1. This CDR3 is built from 17 residues. V trimming: 5 bases; J trimming: 5 bases; junction bases outside the gene matches: 15. The germline CDR1 and CDR2 sequences are MNHEY and SMNVEV (reference sequence). This chain's CDR3 is CASSVTGTGWVPETQYF. CDR3 DNA sequence: TGTGCCAGCAGTGTCACCGGGACAGGGTGGGTTCCGGAGACCCAGTACTTC.

The rearrangement links TRBV2 to TRBJ2-5, with 11 nucleotides matching TRBD1. The junction had 0 bases not matched to a gene; V was cut back by 8 bases and J by 4 bases. The V gene's germline CDR1 is SNHLY and CDR2 FYNNEI. The length of the CDR3 is 12 residues. CDR3 amino acids: CASGQGAETQYF. The CDR3, as DNA: TGTGCCAGCGGACAGGGGGCAGAGACCCAGTACTTC.

The chain has TRBV28 and TRBJ2-7; 7 positions match TRBD1. This CDR3 is 16 amino acids long. Looked up from germline, CDR1 is MDHEN and CDR2 is SYDVKM. Trimming cost V 1 base and J 2 bases; bases outside gene matches: 8. CDR3 bases: TGTGCCAGCAGTTTATTTCCAAGTCAGGGGGCCTACGAGCAGTACTTC. Translating gives CASSLFPSQGAYEQYF. Full variable domain (outside the CDR3, taken from reference TRBV28 and TRBJ2-7): DVKVTQSSRYLVKRTGEKVFLECVQDMDHENMFWYRQDPGLGLRLIYFSYDVKMKEKGDIPEGYSVSREKKERFSLILESASTNQTSMYLCASSLFPSQGAYEQYFGPGTRLTVT.

CDR3 sequence reads: CASSLTENTEAFF. DNA of the CDR3: TGTGCCAGCAGCTTAACAGAGAACACTGAAGCTTTCTTT. The chain recombines TRBV11-3 with TRBJ1-1; D is unresolved. V was cut by 2 bases and J by 1 base, with 5 bases left in between. The CDR3 has 13 residues. Germline V gene sequence: CDR1 SGHNT, CDR2 YENEEA.

V is TRBV30 and J is TRBJ2-1; D might be TRBD1 (6 bases). The V end was cut by 0 bases, the J end by 7 bases, with 13 bases between. Per germline, CDR1 GTSNPN and CDR2 SVGIG (reference sequence). This CDR3 has 14 amino acids. The CDR3 sequence: CAWSVGGMKNEQFF. CDR3 sequence (DNA): TGTGCCTGGAGTGTAGGGGGAATGAAGAATGAGCAGTTCTTC.

V usage is TRBV28 and J usage is TRBJ1-3, with D unclear. V lost 3 bases and J lost 0, with 12 bases in between. The CDR3 sequence is 16 residues long. The germline V gene has CDR1 MDHEN and CDR2 SYDVKM. CDR3 protein: CASSFQEGSSGNTIYF. The DNA of the CDR3 is TGTGCCAGCAGTTTTCAGGAGGGAAGCTCTGGAAACACCATATATTTT.

The chain combines TRBV5-6 with TRBJ1-1; D not resolved. The CDR3 is 13 amino acids. Germline V gives CDR1 SGHDT, CDR2 YYEEEE. Deletions cut 4 bases from V and 2 bases from J, with 9 bases between. The CDR3 DNA reads as TGTGCCAGCAGCCCTGGCCTCAACACTGAAGCTTTCTTT. Protein: CASSPGLNTEAFF.

J is TRBJ2-5 and V is TRBV6-2 or TRBV6-3, with D tentatively TRBD2 (5 bases). Deletions cut 2 bases from V and 1 base from J, with 8 bases between. This CDR3 is 14 amino acids long. CDR1 MNHEY and CDR2 SVGEGT come from the germline V gene. CDR3 sequence: CASSYIAIQETQYF. The CDR3 DNA follows: TGTGCCAGCAGTTACATAGCGATCCAAGAGACCCAGTACTTC.

V gene TRBV7-2 combines with J gene TRBJ1-2; D might be TRBD1 (5 bases). V shed 3 bases and J shed 4 bases, with 12 bases lying between them. Per germline, CDR1 SGHTA and CDR2 FQGNSA. The CDR3 consists of 14 residues. The chain's CDR3 is CASSFGGGGYGYTF. CDR3 sequence (DNA): TGTGCCAGCAGCTTTGGGGGAGGAGGCTATGGCTACACCTTC.

The rearrangement links TRBV24-1 to TRBJ1-2; D is unclear. The CDR3 extends over 16 amino acids. CDR1 is KGHDR and CDR2 is SFDVKD in the germline V gene. V lost 3 bases and J 5 bases, leaving 18 bases between the germline ends. DNA of the CDR3: TGTGCCACCAGTGATGCTCGGTACAGCCCTGAGTATGGCTACACCTTC. This encodes CATSDARYSPEYGYTF.

The chain carries TRBV7-2 and TRBJ2-2; 7 bases align to TRBD2. The CDR3 sequence is 14 residues long. Germline trimming cut 5 bases from V and 6 bases from J; bases unmatched to any gene: 6. The germline V gene has CDR1 SGHTA and CDR2 FQGNSA. CDR3 sequence (DNA): TGTGCCAGCAGCCCCGGGACTATCGCCGGGGAGCTGTTTTTT. Protein product: CASSPGTIAGELFF.

The CDR3 DNA is TGTGCCAGCACCCCGAGACTAGGGCCTACGGATTTGAGCTACACCTTC. Protein: CASTPRLGPTDLSYTF. This rearrangement joins TRBV5-4 to TRBJ1-2; D not certain. Per germline, CDR1 SGHNT and CDR2 YYREEE (reference sequence). This CDR3 is built from 16 residues. The germline V and J ends were trimmed by 6 bases and 9 bases, with 27 bases remaining between them.

This sequence joins TRBV5-1 and TRBJ1-3; D is perhaps TRBD1 (6 bases). V dropped 0 bases and J dropped 8 bases, with 18 bases sitting between them. The CDR3 contains 16 residues. CDR1 SGHRS and CDR2 YFSETQ come from the germline V gene. The CDR3 bases are TGCGCCAGCAGCTTGGGTCCCCCGCAAGGGGGTGACACCATATATTTT. Translating gives CASSLGPPQGGDTIYF.

The chain carries TRBV19 and TRBJ2-7; tentative D call: TRBD1 (5 bases). Deletions cut 4 bases from V and 3 bases from J, with 10 bases between. CDR3 length equals 13 residues. From germline, CDR1 is LNHDA and CDR2 SQIVND (reference sequence). The CDR3 DNA sequence: TGTGCCAGTAGTAGGGGCAGAGTCTACGAGCAGTACTTC. It translates to CASSRGRVYEQYF.

The chain uses TRBV15 and TRBJ1-2; a weak D match, TRBD1 (5 bases). V lost 1 base and J lost 4, with 10 bases in between. Germline assignment: CDR1 LNHNV and CDR2 YYDKDF (reference sequence). The CDR3 extends over 14 amino acids. CDR3 region: CATSRALGVYGYTF. The DNA of the CDR3 is TGTGCCACCAGCAGAGCCTTAGGGGTCTATGGCTACACCTTC.

This chain links TRBV5-1 with TRBJ2-5; D is perhaps TRBD1 (6 bases). The ends were cut back, 4 bases at V and 2 bases at J, with 12 bases in the middle. Germline V gene data show CDR1 as SGHRS and CDR2 as YFSETQ. The CDR3 extends over 14 amino acids. Here the CDR3 DNA reads TGCGCCAGCAGCCTTGGGACACCGCAAGAGACCCAGTACTTC. Translating it yields CASSLGTPQETQYF.

The chain combines TRBV7-3 with TRBJ2-1; TRBD2 agrees at 10 bases. V lost 5 bases to trimming and J lost 5 bases; unmatched junction nucleotides: 12. CDR1 SGHTA and CDR2 FQGTGA come from the germline V gene. This CDR3 comprises 17 residues. This CDR3 reads CASSPKYLAGVDNEQFF. CDR3 DNA sequence: TGTGCCAGCAGCCCAAAGTACCTAGCGGGAGTCGACAATGAGCAGTTCTTC. Complete variable domain (other parts from reference TRBV7-3 and TRBJ2-1): GAGVSQTPSNKVTEKGKYVELRCDPISGHTALYWYRQSLGQGPEFLIYFQGTGAADDSGLPNDRFFAVRPEGSVSTLKIQRTERGDSAVYLCASSPKYLAGVDNEQFFGPGTRLTVL.

V usage is TRBV19 and J usage is TRBJ2-1; a weak D match, TRBD2 (5 bases). V lost 3 bases, J lost 4 bases, and 16 bases lay in between. CDR3 length: 16 amino acids. Germline V gene data show CDR1 as LNHDA and CDR2 as SQIVND (reference sequence). The CDR3 nucleotides read TGTGCCAGTAGTATTTACGTAGGACTTTCTTACAATGAGCAGTTCTTC. It codes for CASSIYVGLSYNEQFF.

The chain employs TRBV7-9 and TRBJ2-2, with 10 bases that match TRBD2. The CDR3 is 18 residues long. The ends lost 5 bases at V and 4 bases at J; junction bases unmatched: 13. Germline V gene lookup returns CDR1 SEHNR and CDR2 FQNEAQ (reference sequence). Written as DNA, the CDR3 is TGTGCCAGCAGCCCCCCGGTCGGACTAGCGGCTTCCACCGGGGAGCTGTTTTTT. Protein product: CASSPPVGLAASTGELFF.

The chain carries TRBV20-1 and TRBJ1-1, with 7 nucleotides matching TRBD1. V lost 3 bases to trimming and J lost 6 bases; unmatched junction nucleotides: 4. This CDR3 has 12 amino acids. Germline-derived CDR1 and CDR2 are DFQATT and SNEGSKA (reference sequence). The CDR3 region has the DNA TGCAGTGCTAGTCGAGACAGGGCTGAAGCTTTCTTT. Its protein is CSASRDRAEAFF.

The rearrangement links TRBV19 to TRBJ2-1; D perhaps matches TRBD2 (5 bases). The CDR3 is 16 residues long. Trimming shortened V by 6 bases and J by 7 bases, and 22 bases separated the two germline ends. Germline CDR1 LNHDA, CDR2 SQIVND (reference sequence). The CDR3 protein is CASSPRALLSGNEQFF. The CDR3, as DNA: TGTGCCAGTAGCCCGCGGGCGTTACTCTCGGGGAATGAGCAGTTCTTC.

The V gene is TRBV5-1, the J gene TRBJ2-3, with TRBD2 matching over 9 bases. CDR1 and CDR2 from the germline V gene are SGHRS and YFSETQ. V lost 5 bases and J lost 0; bases outside the gene matches: 4. This CDR3 contains 15 residues. The CDR3 loop is CASSYSGGSTDTQYF. The CDR3 region has the DNA TGCGCCAGCAGTTATAGCGGGGGTAGCACAGATACGCAGTATTTT.

This chain connects TRBV5-1 to TRBJ1-3; possible D gene TRBD1, 6 bases. The V gene's germline CDR1 is SGHRS and CDR2 YFSETQ. V lost 4 bases to trimming and J lost 1 base, with 15 bases between them. The CDR3 extends over 16 amino acids. CDR3 region: CASSQEPRGSGNTIYF. As DNA, the CDR3 is TGCGCCAGCAGCCAGGAACCCAGGGGTTCTGGAAACACCATATATTTT.

This clone was seen only once. This rearrangement joins TRBV7-3 to TRBJ1-4, with TRBD1 identical over 7 bases. Per the germline V gene, CDR1 is SGHTA and CDR2 is FQGTGA. There are 15 residues in the CDR3. J gave up 3 bases and V 4 bases, and 5 bases lay outside the gene matches. The CDR3: CASSSTGAPNEKLFF. The CDR3 nucleotides read TGTGCCAGCAGCTCAACAGGGGCGCCTAATGAAAAACTGTTTTTT.